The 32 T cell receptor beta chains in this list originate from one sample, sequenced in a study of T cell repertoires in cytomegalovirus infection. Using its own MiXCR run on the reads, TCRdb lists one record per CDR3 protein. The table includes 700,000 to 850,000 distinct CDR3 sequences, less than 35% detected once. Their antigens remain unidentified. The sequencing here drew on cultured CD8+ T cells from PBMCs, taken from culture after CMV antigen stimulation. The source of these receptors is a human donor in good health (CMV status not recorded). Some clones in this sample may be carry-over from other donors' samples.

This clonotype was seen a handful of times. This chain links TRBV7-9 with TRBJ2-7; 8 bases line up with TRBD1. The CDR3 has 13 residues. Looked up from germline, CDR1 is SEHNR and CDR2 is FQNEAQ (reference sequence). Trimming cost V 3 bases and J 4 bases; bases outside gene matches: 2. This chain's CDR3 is CASSLGQVYEQYV. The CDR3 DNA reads TGTGCCAGCAGCTTGGGACAGGTTTACGAGCAGTACGTC.

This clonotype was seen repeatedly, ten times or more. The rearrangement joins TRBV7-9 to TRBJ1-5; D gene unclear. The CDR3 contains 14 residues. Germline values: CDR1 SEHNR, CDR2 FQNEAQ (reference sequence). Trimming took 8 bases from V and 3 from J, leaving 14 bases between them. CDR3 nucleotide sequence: TGTGCCAGCGGAGAACCTAGCACCAATCAGCCCCAGCATTTT. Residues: CASGEPSTNQPQHF.

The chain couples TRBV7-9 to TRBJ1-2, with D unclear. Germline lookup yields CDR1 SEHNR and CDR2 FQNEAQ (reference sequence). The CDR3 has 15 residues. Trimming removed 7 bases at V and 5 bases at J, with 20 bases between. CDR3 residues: CASTGGSTYIYGYTF. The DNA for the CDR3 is TGTGCCAGCACGGGCGGGAGCACCTATATTTATGGCTACACCTTC.

Here the CDR3 DNA reads TGTGCCAGTAGTATGGAGCTAGCCCAGACCTCCTACAATGAGCAGTTCTTC. This encodes CASSMELAQTSYNEQFF. The chain recombines TRBV19 with TRBJ2-1; possibly TRBD2 for D (5 bases). V lost 3 bases to trimming and J lost 0 bases, with 15 bases between them. CDR3 length: 17 residues. Germline CDR1 reads LNHDA; CDR2 reads SQIVND (reference sequence).

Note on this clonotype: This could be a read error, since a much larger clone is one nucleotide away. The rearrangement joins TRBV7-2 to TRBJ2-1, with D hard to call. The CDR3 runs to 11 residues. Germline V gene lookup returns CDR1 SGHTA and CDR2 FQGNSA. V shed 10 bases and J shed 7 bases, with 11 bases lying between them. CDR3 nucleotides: TGTGCCAACACCACCCCGAATGAGCAGTTCTTC. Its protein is CANTTPNEQFF.

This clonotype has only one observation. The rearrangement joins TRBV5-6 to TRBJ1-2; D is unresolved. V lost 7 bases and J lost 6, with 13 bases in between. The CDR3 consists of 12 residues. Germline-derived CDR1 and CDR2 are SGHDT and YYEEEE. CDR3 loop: CASYGPENGYTF. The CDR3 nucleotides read TGTGCCAGCTATGGACCGGAAAATGGCTACACCTTC.

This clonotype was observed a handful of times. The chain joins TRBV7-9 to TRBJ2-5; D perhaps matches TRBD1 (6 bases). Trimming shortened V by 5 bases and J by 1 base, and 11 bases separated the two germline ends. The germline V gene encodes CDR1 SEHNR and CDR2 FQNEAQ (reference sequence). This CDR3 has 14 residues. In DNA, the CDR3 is TGTGCCAGCAGCGCCACAGGGCCCCAAGAGACCCAGTACTTC. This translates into CASSATGPQETQYF. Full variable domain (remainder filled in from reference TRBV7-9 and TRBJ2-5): DTGVSQNPRHKITKRGQNVTFRCDPISEHNRLYWYRQTLGQGPEFLTYFQNEAQLEKSRLLSDRFSAERPKGSFSTLEIQRTEQGDSAMYLCASSATGPQETQYFGPGTRLLVL.

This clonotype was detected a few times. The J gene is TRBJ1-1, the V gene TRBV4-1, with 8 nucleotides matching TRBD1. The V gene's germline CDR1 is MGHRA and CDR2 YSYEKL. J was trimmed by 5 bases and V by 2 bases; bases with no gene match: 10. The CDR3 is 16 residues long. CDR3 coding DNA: TGCGCCAGCAGCCAAACTCTGGCAGGGGGCTTTACTGAAGCTTTCTTT. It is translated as CASSQTLAGGFTEAFF.

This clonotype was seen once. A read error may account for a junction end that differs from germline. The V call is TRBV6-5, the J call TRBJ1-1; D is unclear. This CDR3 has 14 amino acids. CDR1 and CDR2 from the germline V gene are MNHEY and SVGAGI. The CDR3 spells CANSYSRRHTEAFF. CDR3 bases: TGTGCCAACAGTTACTCTCGGAGGCACACTGAAGCTTTCTTT.

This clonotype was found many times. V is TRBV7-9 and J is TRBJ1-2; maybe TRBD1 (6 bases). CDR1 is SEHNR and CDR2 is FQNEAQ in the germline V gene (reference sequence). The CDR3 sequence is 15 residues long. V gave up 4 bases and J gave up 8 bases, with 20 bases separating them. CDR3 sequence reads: CASSSPRGGAWGYTF. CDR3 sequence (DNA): TGTGCCAGCAGCTCCCCGAGGGGGGGCGCGTGGGGCTACACCTTC.

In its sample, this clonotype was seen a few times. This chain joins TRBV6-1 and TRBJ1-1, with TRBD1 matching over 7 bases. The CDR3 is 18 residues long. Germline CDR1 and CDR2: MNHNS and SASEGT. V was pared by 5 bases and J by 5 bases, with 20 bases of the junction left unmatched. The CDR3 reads CASSFTGAGSRGGTEAFF. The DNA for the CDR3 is TGTGCCAGCAGTTTTACAGGGGCCGGTTCGAGGGGTGGAACTGAAGCTTTCTTT.

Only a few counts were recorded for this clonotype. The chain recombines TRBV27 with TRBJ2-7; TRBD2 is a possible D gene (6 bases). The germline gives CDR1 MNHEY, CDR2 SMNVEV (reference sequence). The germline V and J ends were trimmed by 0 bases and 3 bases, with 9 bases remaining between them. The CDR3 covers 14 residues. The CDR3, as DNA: TGTGCCAGCAGTTTATCGGGGACTGGCTACGAGCAGTACTTC. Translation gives CASSLSGTGYEQYF.

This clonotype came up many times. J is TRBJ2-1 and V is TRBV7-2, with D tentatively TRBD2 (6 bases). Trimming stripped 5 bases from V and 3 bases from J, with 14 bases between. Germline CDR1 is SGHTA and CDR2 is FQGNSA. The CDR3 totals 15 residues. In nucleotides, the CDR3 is TGTGCCAGCAGCCCTGCATCGACTAGCTACAATGAGCAGTTCTTC. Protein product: CASSPASTSYNEQFF.

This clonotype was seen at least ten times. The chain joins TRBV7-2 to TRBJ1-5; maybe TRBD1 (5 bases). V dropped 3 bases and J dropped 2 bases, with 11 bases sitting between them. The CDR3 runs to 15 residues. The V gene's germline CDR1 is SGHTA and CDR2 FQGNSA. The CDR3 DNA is TGTGCCAGCAGCTTGGGGGGAAAAGGCAATCAGCCCCAGCATTTT. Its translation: CASSLGGKGNQPQHF.

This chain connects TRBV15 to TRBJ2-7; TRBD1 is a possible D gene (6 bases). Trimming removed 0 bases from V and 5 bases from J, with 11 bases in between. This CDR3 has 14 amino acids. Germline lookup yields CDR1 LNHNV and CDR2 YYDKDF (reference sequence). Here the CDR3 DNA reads TGTGCCACCAGCAGAGATTTGGGGGCTCACGAGCAGTACGTC. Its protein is CATSRDLGAHEQYV.

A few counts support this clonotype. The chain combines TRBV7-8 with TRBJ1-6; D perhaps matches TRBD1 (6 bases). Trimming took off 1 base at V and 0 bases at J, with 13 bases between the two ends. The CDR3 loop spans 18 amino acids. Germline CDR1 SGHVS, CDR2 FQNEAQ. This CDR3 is CASSLGGRGSSYNSPLHF. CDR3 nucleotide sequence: TGTGCCAGCAGCTTAGGGGGAAGGGGGAGCTCCTATAATTCACCCCTCCACTTT.

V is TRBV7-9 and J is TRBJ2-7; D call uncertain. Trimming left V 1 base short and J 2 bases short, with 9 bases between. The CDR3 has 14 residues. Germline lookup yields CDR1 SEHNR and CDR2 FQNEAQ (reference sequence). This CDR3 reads CASSLVLQPYEQYF. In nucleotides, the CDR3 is TGTGCCAGCAGCTTAGTGCTACAGCCCTACGAGCAGTACTTC. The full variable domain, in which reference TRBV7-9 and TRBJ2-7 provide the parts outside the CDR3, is DTGVSQNPRHKITKRGQNVTFRCDPISEHNRLYWYRQTLGQGPEFLTYFQNEAQLEKSRLLSDRFSAERPKGSFSTLEIQRTEQGDSAMYLCASSLVLQPYEQYFGPGTRLTVT.

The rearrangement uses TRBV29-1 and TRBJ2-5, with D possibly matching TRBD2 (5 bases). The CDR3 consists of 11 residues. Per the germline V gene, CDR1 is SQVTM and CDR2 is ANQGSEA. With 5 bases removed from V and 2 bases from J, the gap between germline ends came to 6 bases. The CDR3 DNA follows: TGCAGCGTTCCGGGGCAAGAGACCCAGTACTTC. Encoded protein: CSVPGQETQYF.

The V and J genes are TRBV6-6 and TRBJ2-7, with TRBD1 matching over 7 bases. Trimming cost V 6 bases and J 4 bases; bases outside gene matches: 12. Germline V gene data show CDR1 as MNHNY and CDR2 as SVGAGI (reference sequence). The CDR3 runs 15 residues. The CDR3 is CASRRQGSWEYEQYF. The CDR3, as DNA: TGTGCCAGCAGACGACAGGGCTCTTGGGAATACGAGCAGTACTTC.

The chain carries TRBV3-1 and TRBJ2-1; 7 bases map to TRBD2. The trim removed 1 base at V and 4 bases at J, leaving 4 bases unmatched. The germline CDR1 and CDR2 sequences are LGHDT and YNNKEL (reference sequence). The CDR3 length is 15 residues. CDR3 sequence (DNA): TGTGCCAGCAGCCAAGCCCCTAGCGGATACAATGAGCAGTTCTTC. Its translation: CASSQAPSGYNEQFF.

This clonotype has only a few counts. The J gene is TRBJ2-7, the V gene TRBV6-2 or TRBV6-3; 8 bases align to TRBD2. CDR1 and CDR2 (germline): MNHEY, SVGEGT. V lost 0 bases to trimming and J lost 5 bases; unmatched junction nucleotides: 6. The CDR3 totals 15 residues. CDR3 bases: TGTGCCAGCAGTTACTCCAGCGGGGGACGGAACGAGCAGTACGTC. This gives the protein CASSYSSGGRNEQYV.

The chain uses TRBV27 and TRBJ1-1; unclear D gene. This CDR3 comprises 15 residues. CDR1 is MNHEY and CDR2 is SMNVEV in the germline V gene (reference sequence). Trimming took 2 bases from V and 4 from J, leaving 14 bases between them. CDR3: CASSLNGGVATEAFF. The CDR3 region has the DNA TGTGCCAGCAGTTTAAATGGCGGGGTTGCCACTGAAGCTTTCTTT.

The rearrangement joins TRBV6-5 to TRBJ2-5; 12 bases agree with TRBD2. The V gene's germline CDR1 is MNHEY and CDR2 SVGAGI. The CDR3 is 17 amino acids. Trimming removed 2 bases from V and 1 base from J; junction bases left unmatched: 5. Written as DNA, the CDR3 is TGTGCCAGCAGTTACACTTCACTAGCGGGGGGCCAAGAGACCCAGTACTTC. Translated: CASSYTSLAGGQETQYF.

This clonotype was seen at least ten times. The CDR3 sequence is CASSLVGRDHEQFF. Here the CDR3 DNA reads TGTGCCAGCAGCTTAGTTGGCAGGGACCATGAGCAGTTCTTC. The chain couples TRBV7-9 to TRBJ2-1; D tentatively fits TRBD1 or TRBD2 (5 bases each). The V end was cut by 1 base, the J end by 8 bases, with 12 bases between. The CDR3 is made up of 14 amino acids. Germline CDR1 is SEHNR and CDR2 is FQNEAQ (reference sequence).

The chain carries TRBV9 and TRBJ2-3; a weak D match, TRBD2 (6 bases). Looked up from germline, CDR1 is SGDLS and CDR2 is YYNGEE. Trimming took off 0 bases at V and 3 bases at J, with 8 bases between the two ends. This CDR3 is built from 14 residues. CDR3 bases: TGTGCCAGCAGCGTAGAGGCGGGAACAGATACGCAGTATTTT. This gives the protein CASSVEAGTDTQYF.

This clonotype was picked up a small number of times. CDR3 in DNA: TGCGCCAGCAGCCAAGATTACAACGGAGCTTTCTTT. This gives the protein CASSQDYNGAFF. This chain connects TRBV4-1 to TRBJ1-1; D is uncertain. The CDR3 length is 12 residues. V lost 0 bases to trimming and J lost 10 bases, with 9 bases between them. The germline CDR1 and CDR2 sequences are MGHRA and YSYEKL.

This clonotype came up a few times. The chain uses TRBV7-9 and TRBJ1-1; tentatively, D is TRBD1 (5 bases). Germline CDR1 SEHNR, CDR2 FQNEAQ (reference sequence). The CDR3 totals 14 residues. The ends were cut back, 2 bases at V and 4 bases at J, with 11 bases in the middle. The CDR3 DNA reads TGTGCCAGCAGCTTACATGGGGGGACCACTGAAGCTTTCTTT. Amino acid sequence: CASSLHGGTTEAFF.

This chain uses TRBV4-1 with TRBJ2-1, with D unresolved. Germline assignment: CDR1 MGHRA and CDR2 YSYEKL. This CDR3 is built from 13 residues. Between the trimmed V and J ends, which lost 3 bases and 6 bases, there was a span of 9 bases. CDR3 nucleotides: TGCGCCAGCAGCCAGTCCCCCTTCAATGAGCAGTTCTTC. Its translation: CASSQSPFNEQFF.

CDR3 region: CATPGQGSPYEQYF. The CDR3 bases are TGTGCCACCCCTGGACAGGGGTCCCCCTACGAGCAGTACTTC. This chain connects TRBV6-1 to TRBJ2-7; 9 bases are a match to TRBD1. Germline assignment: CDR1 MNHNS and CDR2 SASEGT. There are 14 residues in the CDR3. V trimming: 10 bases; J trimming: 2 bases; junction bases outside the gene matches: 9.

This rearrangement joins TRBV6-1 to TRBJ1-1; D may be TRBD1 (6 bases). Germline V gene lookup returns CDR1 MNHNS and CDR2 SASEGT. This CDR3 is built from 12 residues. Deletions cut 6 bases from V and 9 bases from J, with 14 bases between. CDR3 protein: CASSLLGQQAFF. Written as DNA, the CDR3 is TGTGCCAGCAGCTTATTAGGACAGCAAGCTTTCTTT.

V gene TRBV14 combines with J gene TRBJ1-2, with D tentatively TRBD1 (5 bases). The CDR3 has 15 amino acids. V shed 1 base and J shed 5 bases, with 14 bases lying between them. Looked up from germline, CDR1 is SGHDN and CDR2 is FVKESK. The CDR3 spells CASSQAPAEGYGYTF. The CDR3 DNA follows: TGTGCCAGCAGCCAAGCCCCGGCGGAGGGGTATGGCTACACCTTC.

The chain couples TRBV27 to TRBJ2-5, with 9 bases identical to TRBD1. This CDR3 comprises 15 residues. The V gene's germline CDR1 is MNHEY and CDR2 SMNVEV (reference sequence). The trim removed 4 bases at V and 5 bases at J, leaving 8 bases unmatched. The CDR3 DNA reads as TGTGCCAGCAGTTCCATGGGGACAGGGTGGGAGACCCAGTACTTC. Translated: CASSSMGTGWETQYF.